These 22 T cell receptor beta chains share one sample of origin, sequenced in a study of PD-1 blockade in classical Hodgkin lymphoma. Every patient relapsed after autologous stem cell transplantation, and brentuximab vedotin exposure varied. The data were produced by immunoSEQ multiplex PCR, yet TCRdb's version contains in-frame clones alone and is incomplete. Among approximately 17,000 clones listed, 75% to 90% were seen once. The sample here was peripheral blood mononuclear cells (PBMCs), taken at baseline. The source is a human donor with classical Hodgkin lymphoma.

This clone was seen a few times. This chain joins TRBV28 and TRBJ1-1, with D perhaps TRBD1 (5 bases). CDR1 MDHEN and CDR2 SYDVKM come from the germline V gene. There are 13 residues in the CDR3. Trimming left V 4 bases short and J 7 bases short, with 13 bases between. The chain's CDR3 is CASSSDIDLEAFF. CDR3 nucleotide sequence: TGTGCCAGCAGTTCGGACATCGACCTTGAAGCTTTCTTT.

This chain connects TRBV28 to TRBJ1-1; 10 nucleotides line up with TRBD1. With V trimmed by 5 bases and J by 11 bases, 8 bases remained unmatched. The CDR3 has 13 amino acids. Germline CDR1 MDHEN, CDR2 SYDVKM. For the CDR3, the DNA is TGTGCCAGCAGTGGGACAGGGGCGCGGGGCGCTTTCTTT. Encoded protein: CASSGTGARGAFF.

This chain connects TRBV9 to TRBJ1-1; weak D call: TRBD1 (6 bases). The ends were cut back, 0 bases at V and 6 bases at J, with 15 bases in the middle. The germline V gene has CDR1 SGDLS and CDR2 YYNGEE. CDR3 length equals 15 residues. CDR3 in amino acids: CASSVGDTPNSEAFF. CDR3 coding DNA: TGTGCCAGCAGCGTAGGGGACACCCCTAACTCTGAAGCTTTCTTT.

This clone was found once. This sequence joins TRBV27 and TRBJ2-3; D is perhaps TRBD2 (6 bases). This CDR3 is 14 amino acids long. V shed 6 bases and J shed 5 bases, with 15 bases lying between them. Germline values: CDR1 MNHEY, CDR2 SMNVEV (reference sequence). CDR3 in amino acids: CASRSLASGDTQYF. CDR3 bases: TGTGCCAGCAGATCCCTAGCGTCCGGAGATACGCAGTATTTT.

In this sample, this clone turned up once. V usage is TRBV4-2 and J usage is TRBJ1-2; D may be TRBD1 (5 bases). V was clipped by 0 bases and J by 2 bases, with 7 bases between them. Germline CDR1 is LGHNA and CDR2 is YNFKEQ. The CDR3 length is 14 residues. The CDR3 DNA reads TGTGCCAGCAGCCAAGAGGGACTGAACTATGGCTACACCTTC. Amino acids: CASSQEGLNYGYTF.

In this sample, this clone turned up once. The chain couples TRBV5-1 to TRBJ1-2; a possible D gene is TRBD1 (5 bases). V was cut by 0 bases and J by 2 bases, with 8 bases left in between. Germline loops: CDR1 SGHRS, CDR2 YFSETQ. The CDR3 consists of 14 residues. CDR3 DNA sequence: TGCGCCAGCAGCTTGGCGGGGGAGAACTATGGCTACACCTTC. Amino acid sequence: CASSLAGENYGYTF.

This clone was observed a single time. The chain recombines TRBV7-3 with TRBJ2-1, with TRBD2 matching 7 bases. This CDR3 spans 15 amino acids. Trimming cost V 5 bases and J 4 bases; bases outside gene matches: 8. CDR1 and CDR2 from the germline V gene are SGHTA and FQGTGA. CDR3: CASSQTTSVYNEQFF. The CDR3, as DNA: TGTGCCAGCAGCCAAACAACTAGCGTTTACAATGAGCAGTTCTTC.

This clone came up once. The chain couples TRBV10-3 to TRBJ2-1, with a possible D match to TRBD2 (7 bases). V lost 2 bases and J 14 bases, leaving 22 bases between the germline ends. This CDR3 region has 15 residues. Germline V CDR1 and CDR2: ENHRY, SYGVKD. CDR3 bases: TGTGCCATCAGTGAGCAGGATGGGGGGGCCCTAGCGGAGTTCTTC. Translating gives CAISEQDGGALAEFF.

The chain combines TRBV7-9 with TRBJ2-5; the D gene is possibly TRBD1 (5 bases). V dropped 4 bases and J dropped 2 bases, with 17 bases sitting between them. Germline V gives CDR1 SEHNR, CDR2 FQNEAQ (reference sequence). The CDR3 loop spans 16 amino acids. CDR3 region: CASSSLGPTGQETQYF. CDR3 coding DNA: TGTGCCAGCAGCTCCCTGGGGCCAACAGGACAAGAGACCCAGTACTTC.

This clone was observed a handful of times. The J gene is TRBJ1-2, the V gene TRBV7-9; D call uncertain. Germline CDR1 SEHNR, CDR2 FQNEAQ (reference sequence). V lost 5 bases and J lost 6, with 10 bases in between. The CDR3 sequence is 12 residues long. CDR3 residues: CASSRIQDGYTF. The CDR3 bases are TGTGCCAGCAGCCGGATACAAGATGGCTACACCTTC.

This chain connects TRBV5-4 to TRBJ1-1; D call uncertain. From germline, CDR1 is SGHNT and CDR2 YYREEE (reference sequence). CDR3 length: 13 amino acids. V shed 4 bases and J shed 10 bases, with 17 bases lying between them. The chain's CDR3 is CASSEKGRVGAFF. The CDR3 DNA is TGTGCCAGCAGCGAGAAAGGACGGGTGGGAGCTTTCTTT.

The gene calls are TRBV5-1 and TRBJ2-5; D uncertain. The length of the CDR3 is 11 residues. Trimming removed 2 bases at V and 1 base at J, with 0 bases between. Germline V CDR1 and CDR2: SGHRS, YFSETQ. The CDR3 nucleotides are TGCGCCAGCAGCTTCCAAGAGACCCAGTACTTC. Its protein product is CASSFQETQYF. Full variable domain (remainder filled in from reference TRBV5-1 and TRBJ2-5): KAGVTQTPRYLIKTRGQQVTLSCSPISGHRSVSWYQQTPGQGLQFLFEYFSETQRNKGNFPGRFSGRQFSNSRSEMNVSTLELGDSALYLCASSFQETQYFGPGTRLLVL.

In its sample, this clone was seen a few times. This chain connects TRBV5-4 to TRBJ2-5, with D perhaps TRBD1 (6 bases). The CDR3 loop spans 15 amino acids. Germline V gene data show CDR1 as SGHNT and CDR2 as YYREEE (reference sequence). V lost 0 bases to trimming and J lost 0 bases, with 9 bases between them. The chain's CDR3 is CASSLGAGDQETQYF. As DNA, the CDR3 is TGTGCCAGCAGCTTGGGAGCAGGGGACCAAGAGACCCAGTACTTC.

This clone was counted between two and nine times. The chain employs TRBV19 and TRBJ2-7, with 8 bases fitting TRBD1. V was pared by 5 bases and J by 5 bases, with 2 bases of the junction left unmatched. In germline, CDR1 is LNHDA, CDR2 SQIVND (reference sequence). The length of the CDR3 is 12 residues. This chain's CDR3 is CASSEDRDEQYF. CDR3 DNA sequence: TGTGCCAGTAGTGAGGACAGGGACGAGCAGTACTTC.

The chain joins TRBV7-9 to TRBJ2-7; 12 nucleotides agree with TRBD1. V lost 5 bases and J lost 5; bases outside the gene matches: 10. Per germline, CDR1 SEHNR and CDR2 FQNEAQ (reference sequence). The CDR3 is 16 amino acids. CDR3 in amino acids: CASSPSLGTGGNEQYF. The CDR3 DNA sequence: TGTGCCAGCAGCCCCTCCTTAGGGACAGGGGGCAACGAGCAGTACTTC.

The chain employs TRBV5-4 and TRBJ2-7; D remains unclear. Trimming stripped 4 bases from V and 4 bases from J, with 27 bases between. The length of the CDR3 is 18 residues. Germline V lookup: CDR1 SGHNT, CDR2 YYREEE (reference sequence). The DNA of the CDR3 is TGTGCCAGCAGCCAAGAGGTAACGGGCTCCTACGCTGGATACGAGCAGTACTTC. Its protein product is CASSQEVTGSYAGYEQYF.

V and J are TRBV6-5 and TRBJ2-1; unclear D gene. CDR1 is MNHEY and CDR2 is SVGAGI in the germline V gene. The V gene lost 5 bases and the J gene lost 8 bases, with 13 bases spanning the gap. CDR3 length equals 13 residues. The CDR3 region has the DNA TGTGCCAGCAGTCCTACGGTACGGGATGAGCAGTTCTTC. Translated, it gives CASSPTVRDEQFF.

The CDR3 is CASSTTGARNTEAFF. The CDR3 DNA is TGCGCCAGCAGCACCACAGGGGCAAGGAACACTGAAGCTTTCTTT. The rearrangement links TRBV5-1 to TRBJ1-1; 7 nucleotides match TRBD1. J lost 1 base, V lost 4 bases, and 7 bases had no gene match. The CDR3 spans 15 residues. Germline-derived CDR1 and CDR2 are SGHRS and YFSETQ.

This clone was seen more than once but under ten times. The rearrangement joins TRBV19 to TRBJ1-2; D gene uncertain. The CDR3 extends over 14 amino acids. Between the trimmed V and J ends, which lost 5 bases and 7 bases, there was a span of 17 bases. The germline V gene encodes CDR1 LNHDA and CDR2 SQIVND (reference sequence). The CDR3 sequence is CASSPDQPAGGYTF. Written as DNA, the CDR3 is TGTGCCAGTAGTCCGGATCAGCCGGCGGGTGGCTACACCTTC.

The chain recombines TRBV15 with TRBJ1-5, with 7 bases that match TRBD1. The CDR3 length is 17 residues. The ends lost 0 bases at V and 4 bases at J; junction bases unmatched: 9. Germline V gene sequence: CDR1 LNHNV, CDR2 YYDKDF (reference sequence). CDR3 sequence: CATSRDAPGTANQPQHF. Here the CDR3 DNA reads TGTGCCACCAGCAGAGACGCACCCGGGACAGCTAATCAGCCCCAGCATTTT.

The rearrangement links TRBV30 to TRBJ2-1, with TRBD2 identical over 7 bases. With V trimmed by 6 bases and J by 8 bases, 10 bases remained unmatched. Germline loops: CDR1 GTSNPN, CDR2 SVGIG (reference sequence). This CDR3 contains 13 residues. The CDR3, as DNA: TGTGCCTGCCCCCGGATGGGGGGGGATGAGCAGTTCTTC. Its protein is CACPRMGGDEQFF.

The rearrangement joins TRBV5-4 to TRBJ2-3; 8 bases map to TRBD2. The CDR3 loop spans 17 amino acids. CDR1 and CDR2 from the germline V gene are SGHNT and YYREEE (reference sequence). V was pared by 4 bases and J by 1 base, with 11 bases of the junction left unmatched. The CDR3 protein is CASSQGTGRGGTDTQYF. CDR3 in DNA: TGTGCCAGCAGCCAAGGAACGGGGCGGGGGGGCACAGATACGCAGTATTTT.